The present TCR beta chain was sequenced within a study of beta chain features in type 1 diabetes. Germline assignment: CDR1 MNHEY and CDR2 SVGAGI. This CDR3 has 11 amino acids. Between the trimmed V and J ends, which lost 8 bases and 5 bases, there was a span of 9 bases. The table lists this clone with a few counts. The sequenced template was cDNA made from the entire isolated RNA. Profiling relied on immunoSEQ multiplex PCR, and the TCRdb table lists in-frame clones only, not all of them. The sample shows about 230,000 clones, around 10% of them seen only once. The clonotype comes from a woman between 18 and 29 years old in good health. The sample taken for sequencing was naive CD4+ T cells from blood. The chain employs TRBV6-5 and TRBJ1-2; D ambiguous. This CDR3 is CASGRTYGYTF. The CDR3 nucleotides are TGTGCCAGCGGGAGGACTTATGGCTACACCTTC.